Listed here is a single T cell receptor beta chain. Its antigen is unknown. This specimen belongs to a study of PD-L1 blockade in urothelial cancer. Study details: In terms of prior chemotherapy, patients had received 0 to 3 regimens.

A spike-in of synthetic TCR analog templates was added to each PCR. The data were produced by immunoSEQ multiplex PCR, yet TCRdb's version contains in-frame clones alone and is incomplete. The table lists 50,000 to 55,000 clones, approximately 80% of them singletons, with over 3.5% in the top ten. This CDR3 is built from 14 residues. The germline V gene encodes CDR1 MDHEN and CDR2 SYDVKM. V lost 6 bases and J lost 3, with 9 bases in between. Study-level points and caveats: Durable-benefit patients had greater expansion of tumor-associated blood clones at 3 weeks.

This TCR was recovered from a man in his sixties or seventies with urothelial cancer. The V and J genes are TRBV28 and TRBJ2-6; tentative D call: TRBD2 (6 bases). This specimen consisted of PBMCs, obtained around atezolizumab (anti-PD-L1) treatment. CDR3 in amino acids: CASRRGFGANVLTF. The CDR3 region has the DNA TGTGCCAGCAGGCGGGGATTTGGGGCCAACGTCCTGACTTTC.